This is a list of T cell receptor beta chains from one sample in a study of T cell repertoires in cytomegalovirus infection. Their target antigens are unknown. Via MiXCR, TCRdb re-called the reads, giving one row per CDR3 protein. Of roughly 920,000 distinct CDR3 sequences in the sample, around 32% were seen once. This specimen was cultured CD8+ T cells from PBMCs, taken from culture after CMV antigen stimulation. The receptors shown here come from a human donor in good health (CMV status not recorded). Some clones in this sample may be carry-over from other donors' samples. The CDR3 runs from the conserved cysteine through the conserved F or W. D genes are given only for firm matches. Size values are once, few and many counts, or a class for expanded clones, and some rows have none.

d_gene,v_gene,abundance,j_gene,CDR3nt,CDR3aa
-,TRBV7-9,-,TRBJ2-3,TGTGCCAGCAGCTTTATCGAGGGGGAGGGCACAGATACGCAGTATTTT,CASSFIEGEGTDTQYF
-,TRBV7-6,many,TRBJ2-3,TGTGCCAGCAGCTTAGGAGTAGGCACAGACACAGATACGCAGTATTTT,CASSLGVGTDTDTQYF
-,TRBV9,-,TRBJ2-1,TGTGCCAGCAGCGTCACAGGTTCGAGAAATGAGCAGTTCTTC,CASSVTGSRNEQFF
TRBD1,TRBV7-2,-,TRBJ1-5,TGTGCCAGCAGCTTAGTCCTACAGGGGGATCTGCCCCAGCATTTT,CASSLVLQGDLPQHF
TRBD2,TRBV29-1,-,TRBJ2-3,TGCAGCGTTGATCCCCGGGGGGGCCTTGGGGATACGCAGTATTTT,CSVDPRGGLGDTQYF
-,TRBV27,-,TRBJ1-6,TGTACCAGCAGTTTCGGGCAGGGCGGTTCACCCCTCCACTTT,CTSSFGQGGSPLHF
-,TRBV20-1,-,TRBJ1-6,TGCAGTGCTAGAGCCCAGTCATCCGTAGGTATCCTCAATTCACCCCTCCACTTT,CSARAQSSVGILNSPLHF
TRBD2,TRBV5-1,few,TRBJ2-5,TGCGCCAGCAGCGCCCCCCTTAGCGGGGGACCCCAAGAGACCCAGTACTTC,CASSAPLSGGPQETQYF
-,TRBV6-2/TRBV6-3,-,TRBJ1-2,TGTGCCAGCAGTTATGACAGATACTATGGCTACACCTTC,CASSYDRYYGYTF
-,TRBV7-6,many,TRBJ2-2,TGTGCCAGCAGCCCGCAGGGGTCAAGGGGGGAGCTGTTTTTT,CASSPQGSRGELFF
-,TRBV6-5,few,TRBJ2-7,TGTGCCAGCAGTTACTCGGTGGGCAGCCACTACGAGCAGTACTTC,CASSYSVGSHYEQYF
-,TRBV7-2,-,TRBJ2-5,TGTGCCAGCAGCTACAGGGGACTGTCAGAGACCCAGTACTTC,CASSYRGLSETQYF
-,TRBV7-9,many,TRBJ2-1,TGTGCCAGCAGCTTACCCCACCTAGGAAGCTCCTACAATGAGCAGTTCTTC,CASSLPHLGSSYNEQFF
-,TRBV7-8,many,TRBJ2-3,TGTGCCAGCAGCATAAGGATGGCGGGAACACGCACAGATACGCAGTATTTT,CASSIRMAGTRTDTQYF
TRBD2,TRBV9,few,TRBJ2-5,TGTGCCAGCAGCCAATCCCTAGCGGGGGCGTACCAAGAGACCCAGTACTTC,CASSQSLAGAYQETQYF
-,TRBV4-2,-,TRBJ2-5,TGTGCCAGCAGCCAAGATGAAGCGGGCCAAGAGACCCAGTACTTC,CASSQDEAGQETQYF
TRBD1,TRBV12-3/TRBV12-4,-,TRBJ2-7,TGTGCCAGCAGTCCCGGGACAGGGTATACGGAGCAGTACTTC,CASSPGTGYTEQYF
-,TRBV7-6,-,TRBJ2-3,TGTGCCAGCAGGTCCGGGTCAAAGTATTTT,CASRSGSKYF
-,TRBV11-3,-,TRBJ2-7,TGTGCCAGCAGCCCCTGGGGGCAGGGAGAGGGCGAGCAGTACTTC,CASSPWGQGEGEQYF
-,TRBV5-4,few,TRBJ2-3,TGTGCCAGCAGCTTGGGACAGACGACAGATACGCAGTATTTT,CASSLGQTTDTQYF
-,TRBV20-1,-,TRBJ2-1,TGCAGTGCGACCGCGGGACAAAGAACCAATGAGCAGTTCTTC,CSATAGQRTNEQFF
TRBD1,TRBV3-1,-,TRBJ2-5,TGTGCCAGCTGTGCGGGCAGGGGGCTTCTAGAGACCCAGTACTTC,CASCAGRGLLETQYF
-,TRBV29-1,-,TRBJ1-5,TGCAGCGTTGATGTGGGCATCAATCAGCCCCAGCATTTT,CSVDVGINQPQHF
-,TRBV15,-,TRBJ1-4,TGTGCCACCAGCAGAGGGGCAGGGATGAATGAAAAACTGTTTTTT,CATSRGAGMNEKLFF
-,TRBV7-6,-,TRBJ2-5,TGTGCCAGCAGCCTTGGACTCCGACAAGGACAAGAGACCCAGTACTTC,CASSLGLRQGQETQYF
TRBD1,TRBV7-8,-,TRBJ2-6,TGTGCCAGCAGCGAGACAGGGGCTGGGGCCAACGTCCTGACTTTC,CASSETGAGANVLTF
TRBD1,TRBV9,-,TRBJ1-2,TGTGCCAGCAGCGACCCGGGACAGGGAGATGGCTACACCTTC,CASSDPGQGDGYTF
-,TRBV7-3,-,TRBJ2-1,TGTGCCAGCAGCCTGTCTTTAGGGCCCAGCTCCTACAATGAGCAGTTCTTC,CASSLSLGPSSYNEQFF
-,TRBV6-5,few,TRBJ2-3,TGTGCCAGCAGTTACTCGAGCTGGCCAGGGGCCAGCACAGATACGCAGTATTTT,CASSYSSWPGASTDTQYF
TRBD1,TRBV15,few,TRBJ1-2,TGTGCCACCAGCAGAGAACAGGGGGTAACCTTC,CATSREQGVTF
-,TRBV27,-,TRBJ2-2,TGTGCCAGCAGTTACCTCGGGACAATCACCGGGGAGCTGTTTTTT,CASSYLGTITGELFF
TRBD1,TRBV12-3/TRBV12-4,-,TRBJ2-1,TGTGCCAGCAGCAGAGGGACAGGGATTTCCAATGAGCAGTTCTTC,CASSRGTGISNEQFF
-,TRBV27,-,TRBJ2-7,TGTGCCAGCAGCCCCTCTCCATTCGGGTACGAGCAGTACTTC,CASSPSPFGYEQYF
-,TRBV24-1,few,TRBJ2-3,TGTGCCACCAGTGATTTGCAGGGGACGCAGTATTTT,CATSDLQGTQYF
-,TRBV19,once,TRBJ1-3,TGTGCCAGTAGTATCCTCCTAGGGCCCCCCGGGCCTGAATACACCATATATTTT,CASSILLGPPGPEYTIYF
-,TRBV2,few,TRBJ2-1,TGTGCCAGCAGTGAATTATTAAGCGGGCGCTCCTACAATGAGCAGTTCTTC,CASSELLSGRSYNEQFF
-,TRBV4-1,-,TRBJ1-2,TGCGCCAGCAGCCAAGATCGTGGGTTTGGCTACACCTTC,CASSQDRGFGYTF
TRBD2,TRBV4-3,few,TRBJ2-3,TGCGCCAGCAGCCACGGGGGACTACTCGGAGATACGCAGTATTTT,CASSHGGLLGDTQYF
TRBD2,TRBV4-2,-,TRBJ2-1,TGTGCCAGCAGCCAAGATTTCGGGGGGGCCTACAATGAGCAGTTCTTC,CASSQDFGGAYNEQFF
-,TRBV19,few,TRBJ1-2,TGTGCCAGCCCTTTACAGGGATCCGGCTACACCTTC,CASPLQGSGYTF
-,TRBV19,few,TRBJ1-1,TGTGCCAGTAGGAGGGAAATGGGGATGAACACTGAAGCTTTCTTT,CASRREMGMNTEAFF
TRBD2,TRBV4-1,-,TRBJ2-1,TGCGCCAGCAGCCGTAAAACTAGCGGGGGGTTGAACAATGAGCAGTTCTTC,CASSRKTSGGLNNEQFF
TRBD1,TRBV7-9,many,TRBJ2-5,TGTGCCAGCAGCGAGTCGACAGGGTTGGAGACCCAGTACTTC,CASSESTGLETQYF
-,TRBV7-9,-,TRBJ1-1,TGTGCCAGCAGTCAAGGGTTTACCGGAGCTTTCTTT,CASSQGFTGAFF
TRBD2,TRBV11-1,many,TRBJ2-2,TGTGCCAGCAGCTTTGAGCCGGGACTACCCAACACCGGGGAGCTGTTTTTT,CASSFEPGLPNTGELFF
-,TRBV19,-,TRBJ2-3,TGTGCCAGTAGTATACTCCCAGGCAGCACAGATACGCAGTATTTT,CASSILPGSTDTQYF
-,TRBV27,few,TRBJ2-7,TGTGCCAGCAGTCCCCAGGGAAACGAGCAGTACTTC,CASSPQGNEQYF
-,TRBV5-8,few,TRBJ1-6,TGTGCCAGCAGCCTTCGGAGGGCCCTAAATTCACCCCTCCACTTT,CASSLRRALNSPLHF
TRBD2,TRBV7-9,-,TRBJ2-5,TGTGCCAGCATCCCTGCTCGACTAGCGGGGGGGAAAGAGACCCAGTACTTC,CASIPARLAGGKETQYF
-,TRBV5-6,few,TRBJ1-5,TGTGCCAGCAGCTCGACTACTGGGAGGCGCAATCAGCCCCAGCATTTT,CASSSTTGRRNQPQHF
-,TRBV6-6,-,TRBJ1-2,TGTGCCAGCAGTTACCTTAACGTGGGGGAACTGCATGGCTACACCTTC,CASSYLNVGELHGYTF
-,TRBV24-1,-,TRBJ2-1,TGTGCCACCAGTGATTTGACGTACAATGAGCAGTTCTTC,CATSDLTYNEQFF
-,TRBV7-3,many,TRBJ2-1,TGTGCCAGCAGCTTAGGGTGGGGCACCTACAATGAGCAGTTCTTC,CASSLGWGTYNEQFF
-,TRBV10-2,few,TRBJ2-7,TGCGCCAGCCGCGCGGCCCTAGAGGGGCCCTACGAGCAGTACTTC,CASRAALEGPYEQYF
-,TRBV6-5,-,TRBJ2-3,TGTGCCAGCAGTTACTCCCCCGGGGGCAGCACAGATACGCAGTATTTT,CASSYSPGGSTDTQYF
-,TRBV19,-,TRBJ2-2,TGTGCCAGTAGTATACCTCAACAGGGATTCACCGGGGAGCTGTTTTTT,CASSIPQQGFTGELFF
TRBD1,TRBV7-8,-,TRBJ1-4,TGTGCCAGCAGCCATCGACGCTTACAGGGGGGCCTTAATGAAAAACTGTTTTTT,CASSHRRLQGGLNEKLFF
TRBD1,TRBV2,-,TRBJ1-1,TGTGCCAGCAGTGAAGCGCTTCGGGACAGGGTGAACACTGAAGCTTTCTTT,CASSEALRDRVNTEAFF
-,TRBV6-1,-,TRBJ1-5,TGTGCCAGCACCCCAGACCCCTATATGAGCAATCAGCCCCAGCATTTT,CASTPDPYMSNQPQHF
TRBD2,TRBV6-5,-,TRBJ2-7,TGTGCCAGCAGTTTCCTGACTAGCGGGGTCCCCTACGAGCAGTACTTC,CASSFLTSGVPYEQYF